This is a list of T cell receptor beta chains from one sample in a study of T cell responses to AZD1222 COVID-19 vaccine. Produced via immunoSEQ multiplex PCR; TCRdb's table is partial and in-frame only. The sample consists of 150,000 or so clones, around nine tenths of them appearing once. The material was peripheral blood, obtained on day 0 of MenACWY control vaccination. The receptors were gathered from an adult in good health. CDR3s include the opening cysteine and the closing phenylalanine or tryptophan. D genes are given only for firm matches. Some rows mark clone size as missing; the rest say once, few, many or name a class of expanded clone.

abundance	v_gene	j_gene	d_gene	CDR3nt	CDR3aa
-	TRBV5-1	TRBJ2-7	-	TGCGCCAGCAGCTTGACAGGGATACCCTACGAGCAGTACTTC	CASSLTGIPYEQYF
-	TRBV4-1	TRBJ1-2	TRBD1	TGCGCCAGCAGCCAACGGACAGGGGGAGACTATGGCTACACCTTC	CASSQRTGGDYGYTF
few	TRBV18	TRBJ1-5	-	TGTGCCAGCTCACCTCCGGGGGGGCAGCCCCAGCATTTT	CASSPPGGQPQHF
-	TRBV30	TRBJ1-2	-	TGTGCCTCCCGAGAAAGTGCTAACTATGGCTACACCTTC	CASRESANYGYTF
-	TRBV24-1	TRBJ2-7	TRBD1	TGTGCCACCAGTGGAGACAGGGAAGTCCCTTACGAGCAGTACTTC	CATSGDREVPYEQYF
once	TRBV2	TRBJ1-4	TRBD1	TGTGCCAGCAGTGTACAGGGGCCACCTGAAAAACTGTTTTTT	CASSVQGPPEKLFF
-	TRBV6-5	TRBJ2-5	-	TGTGCCAGCACCTCAGGGGGGGGTACGGAGACCCAGTACTTC	CASTSGGGTETQYF
-	TRBV27	TRBJ2-3	-	TGTGCCATTGGGTCGACAGATACGCAGTATTTT	CAIGSTDTQYF
-	TRBV7-9	TRBJ1-4	TRBD1	TGTGCCAGCAGCTTAGCCCCGGGGACAGGGAATGAAAAACTGTTTTTT	CASSLAPGTGNEKLFF
-	TRBV30	TRBJ1-5	TRBD1	TGTGCCTGGACCGGACAGGGGGAGACTCCCCAGCATTTT	CAWTGQGETPQHF
-	TRBV13	TRBJ1-1	-	TGTGCCAGCAGCTTAGGCTGGGAGGAGATGAACACTGAAGCTTTCTTT	CASSLGWEEMNTEAFF
-	TRBV5-5	TRBJ1-1	TRBD1	TGTGCCAGCAGCTTGGGCCCCAGGGGGCAGCACACTGAAGCTTTCTTT	CASSLGPRGQHTEAFF
-	TRBV12-3/TRBV12-4	TRBJ2-7	-	TGTGCCAGCAGACACAGCAGCTCCTACGAGCAGTACTTC	CASRHSSSYEQYF
once	TRBV19	TRBJ2-2	TRBD1	TGTGCCAGTAGAGGACAGGTCACAAGCGGGGAGCTGTTTTTT	CASRGQVTSGELFF
-	TRBV28	TRBJ1-2	-	TGTGCCAGCAGTTTACTGTCTAATAGGGGCTACACCTTC	CASSLLSNRGYTF
-	TRBV5-1	TRBJ1-3	-	TGCGCCAGCAGCCTCTACAGCGGCAGCTCTGGAAACACCATATATTTT	CASSLYSGSSGNTIYF
-	TRBV19	TRBJ2-7	-	TGTGCCAGTAGTATAGGAGGGGACAACGAGCAGTACTTC	CASSIGGDNEQYF
-	TRBV28	TRBJ1-5	-	TGTGCCAGCGGAGTGGGCAATCAGCCCCAGCATTTT	CASGVGNQPQHF
-	TRBV10-3	TRBJ1-1	-	TGTGCCATCAGTGAGGGGAGGACTGAAGCTTTCTTT	CAISEGRTEAFF
-	TRBV5-1	TRBJ2-3	TRBD2	TGCGCCAGCAGCCCCGTTGGACTAGCGGGAGTTGCAGATACGCAGTATTTT	CASSPVGLAGVADTQYF
few	TRBV7-8	TRBJ2-7	TRBD1	TGTGCCAGCAGCTTTATCTCTGTTGGACAGGGTCTCGAGCAGTACTTC	CASSFISVGQGLEQYF
-	TRBV12-3/TRBV12-4	TRBJ1-1	-	TGTGCCAGCAGCTCTCCGGGACACCGGGAAGCTTTCTTT	CASSSPGHREAFF
-	TRBV9	TRBJ2-2	-	TGTGCCAGCACCAGCTCTAACGGCGGGGAGCTGTTTTTT	CASTSSNGGELFF
once	TRBV28	TRBJ1-4	-	TGTGCCAGCAGTTTGCTGTTAAAGGAAAAACTGTTTTTT	CASSLLLKEKLFF
-	TRBV20-1	TRBJ1-3	-	TGCAGTGCTAGTCGTTTTGGTGGAAACACCATATATTTT	CSASRFGGNTIYF
-	TRBV5-8	TRBJ1-6	-	TGTGCCAGCAGCTTGGAGGGTTGGTCCTATAATTCACCCCTCCACTTT	CASSLEGWSYNSPLHF
-	TRBV27	TRBJ1-4	-	TGTGCCAGCAGTTTAGGGGCAGGGGCTAATGAAAAACTGTTTTTT	CASSLGAGANEKLFF
once	TRBV6-5	TRBJ1-5	-	TGTGCCACTACGGACAGCTACCTCACTAATCAGCCCCAGCATTTT	CATTDSYLTNQPQHF
-	TRBV5-1	TRBJ2-5	TRBD2	TGCGCCAGCAGCTGGCGGGAGTTACAAGAGACCCAGTACTTC	CASSWRELQETQYF
once	TRBV6-6	TRBJ2-1	-	TGTGCCAGCAGTACCGACAATGAGCAGTTCTTC	CASSTDNEQFF
-	TRBV4-1	TRBJ1-5	-	TGCGCCAGCAGCCATAATACAGGGAGCAATCAGCCCCAGCATTTT	CASSHNTGSNQPQHF
-	TRBV18	TRBJ1-2	TRBD1	TGTGCCAGCTCACCGGGACAGGATTTGTATGGCTACACCTTC	CASSPGQDLYGYTF
once	TRBV29-1	TRBJ1-1	-	TGCAGCGTAGAGACAGGGAACACTGAAGCTTTCTTT	CSVETGNTEAFF
-	TRBV27	TRBJ1-6	-	TGTGCCAGCGCATCGGGCAGTCTGCCCCTCCACTTT	CASASGSLPLHF
-	TRBV19	TRBJ1-5	TRBD1	TGTGCCAGTAGTATTGCAGGGGGTACAGGCAATCAGCCCCAGCATTTT	CASSIAGGTGNQPQHF
-	TRBV7-8	TRBJ1-4	TRBD1	TGTGCCAGCAGCACCAGGACAGGGGGTGAAAAACTGTTTTTT	CASSTRTGGEKLFF
-	TRBV3-1/TRBV3-2	TRBJ2-1	-	TGTGCCAGCAGCCAAGATCCCCCTAGCAGGAATGAGCAGTTCTTC	CASSQDPPSRNEQFF
-	TRBV10-1	TRBJ2-1	-	TGCGCCAGCAGGGAGGGACAGTCTCCCCTCAATGAGCAGTTCTTC	CASREGQSPLNEQFF
-	TRBV5-1	TRBJ2-1	-	TGCGCCAGCAGCTCTACTAGCAATGAGCAGTTCTTC	CASSSTSNEQFF
-	TRBV6-2/TRBV6-3	TRBJ1-1	-	TGTGCCAGCAGTGATAAGGAGTGGGCTTTCTTT	CASSDKEWAFF
-	TRBV3-1/TRBV3-2	TRBJ2-1	TRBD2	TGTGCCAGCAGCCAAGGGCTAGCGGGAGCCTACAATGAGCAGTTCTTC	CASSQGLAGAYNEQFF
-	TRBV5-1	TRBJ1-2	TRBD1	TGCGCCAGCAGCTTGGGGCAGGGGGCCCATCCTCTAGGCTACACCTTC	CASSLGQGAHPLGYTF
-	TRBV29-1	TRBJ2-7	-	TGCAGCGTTGGGCTCCAGCGGAACTCCTACGAGCAGTACTTC	CSVGLQRNSYEQYF
-	TRBV5-1	TRBJ1-6	TRBD1	TGCGCCAGCAGCGGGTCCACAGGGGGAAATTCACCCCTCCACTTT	CASSGSTGGNSPLHF
-	TRBV6-5	TRBJ1-2	-	TGTGCCAGCGAGCGCGACTATGGCTACACCTTC	CASERDYGYTF
-	TRBV7-9	TRBJ1-3	-	TGTGCCAGCAGTTCAGGGGACACCATATATTTT	CASSSGDTIYF
-	TRBV24-1	TRBJ1-6	-	TGTGCCACCAGTGATGGGACCGCATCGAATTCACCCCTCCACTTT	CATSDGTASNSPLHF
once	TRBV5-1	TRBJ1-1	-	TGCGCCAGCAGCAGGGACACCTTAAGTCTTGGTACTGAAGCTTTCTTT	CASSRDTLSLGTEAFF
-	TRBV18	TRBJ1-1	-	TGTGCCAGCTCCTCCTCATTGGGGGAAACCACTGAAGCTTTCTTT	CASSSSLGETTEAFF
-	TRBV7-7	TRBJ2-7	TRBD2	TGTGCCAGCAGCCCCGGGGGGACTAGCGGTACCTACGAGCAGTACTTC	CASSPGGTSGTYEQYF
-	TRBV4-1	TRBJ2-7	-	TGCGCCAGCAGCCAAGAGGAAAGTCACTCCTACGAGCAGTACTTC	CASSQEESHSYEQYF
-	TRBV5-8	TRBJ2-1	-	TGTGCCAGCAGCTTGGAAGGAACCTACAATGAGCAGTTCTTC	CASSLEGTYNEQFF
-	TRBV12-5	TRBJ1-1	-	TGTGCTAGTGGGTGGGCGAACACTGAAGCTTTCTTT	CASGWANTEAFF
-	TRBV19	TRBJ1-3	TRBD1	TGTGCCAGTAGTATTCTACAGGGGGCGTCTGGAAACACCATATATTTT	CASSILQGASGNTIYF